This T cell receptor beta chain was observed in a study of blood T cell repertoires in COVID-19. Across the study: The origin of the acute and convalescent COVID-19 samples was the United States, Italy and Spain. T cells, B-cell-depleted T cells, or PBMCs supplied cDNA or gDNA.

V was trimmed by 3 bases and J by 5 bases, leaving 19 bases between them. The CDR3 runs 16 residues. The germline gives CDR1 SNHLY, CDR2 FYNNEI. Method: immunoSEQ multiplex PCR; TCRdb's copy keeps in-frame clones and lacks some. The table records under 200,000 clones, 80% to 90% of them present only once. The chain carries TRBV2 and TRBJ1-2, with D possibly TRBD1 on 5 matching bases. The sequencing input was peripheral blood. The sequence was obtained from a woman of 80 years or more with acute or convalescent COVID-19. CDR3 sequence (DNA): TGTGCCAGCAGTGAGGCCAGGGTACCCGGATCGTATGGCTACACCTTC. As protein: CASSEARVPGSYGYTF.